This T cell receptor (beta chain) was captured in a study of spatial heterogeneity in lung cancer. Study-level points and caveats: Ubiquitous nonsynonymous mutations were tracked by counts of ubiquitous expanded TCRs, and regional ones by counts of regional expanded TCRs. Expanded alpha and beta TCR counts within tumors tracked tumor mutation counts.

Germline CDR1 and CDR2: DFQATT and SNEGSKA (reference sequence). CDR3 length: 16 residues. V was pared by 0 bases and J by 7 bases, with 18 bases between. MiXCR, applied by TCRdb to the 5' RACE reads, yields one record per CDR3 protein. The repertoire holds 10,000 to 15,000 distinct CDR3 sequences, with around 6.1% as singletons. Time point given: sample taken at primary tumor resection. Whole RNA, which was extracted from tumor, nontumor lung tissue or frozen PBMC, was sequenced without any cell sorting. Only a few counts were recorded for this clonotype. No antigen is known for it. The chain combines TRBV20-1 with TRBJ1-4; no clear D gene. This specimen consisted of lung tumor tissue, obtained at surgery. The clonotype comes from a female donor with early-stage non-small cell lung cancer. The CDR3 DNA follows: TGCAGTGCTAGAGATCGGCAAACTGCGGGTAGTGAAAAACTGTTTTTT. Amino acid sequence: CSARDRQTAGSEKLFF.